The 28 T cell receptor beta chains below were found in one sample sequenced in a study of CD8 T cells in Susac syndrome. RNA in amounts of roughly 0.5 to 1 ug was reverse transcribed with random hexamers. TCRdb re-derived calls from the immunoSEQ multiplex PCR reads in MiXCR, one entry per CDR3 protein. The sample records about 400,000 distinct CDR3 sequences, 85% to 90% being singletons. Input material: CD8+ T cells from PBMCs. Receptors originate from a human donor with multiple sclerosis.

This clonotype appeared a few times. The CDR3 is CASSGPGRNYGYTF. The CDR3 nucleotides read TGTGCCAGCAGCGGCCCGGGACGGAACTATGGCTACACCTTC. The chain couples TRBV5-5 to TRBJ1-2; weak D call: TRBD1 (5 bases). V lost 4 bases and J 2 bases, leaving 12 bases between the germline ends. This CDR3 has 14 residues. Germline CDR1 is SGHKS and CDR2 is YYEKEE (reference sequence).

V is TRBV27 and J is TRBJ1-5; D unclear. This CDR3 is built from 13 residues. Germline assignment: CDR1 MNHEY and CDR2 SMNVEV (reference sequence). With 4 bases removed from V and 1 base from J, the gap between germline ends came to 5 bases. The chain's CDR3 is CASSWNSNQPQHF. The CDR3 DNA sequence: TGTGCCAGCAGTTGGAACAGCAATCAGCCCCAGCATTTT.

V gene TRBV5-4 combines with J gene TRBJ2-1; D not certain. V lost 0 bases and J 6 bases, leaving 16 bases between the germline ends. From germline, CDR1 is SGHNT and CDR2 YYREEE (reference sequence). The CDR3 is 16 amino acids. The CDR3 loop reads CASSLEAGTSLNEQFF. The CDR3, as DNA: TGTGCCAGCAGCTTGGAAGCCGGAACATCCCTCAATGAGCAGTTCTTC. Variable domain in full (rest from reference TRBV5-4 and TRBJ2-1): ETGVTQSPTHLIKTRGQQVTLRCSSQSGHNTVSWYQQALGQGPQFIFQYYREEENGRGNFPPRFSGLQFPNYSSELNVNALELDDSALYLCASSLEAGTSLNEQFFGPGTRLTVL.

The chain carries TRBV30 and TRBJ1-2; tentative D call: TRBD1 (6 bases). The CDR3 length is 17 residues. The ends were cut back, 1 base at V and 8 bases at J, with 26 bases in the middle. Germline values: CDR1 GTSNPN, CDR2 SVGIG (reference sequence). CDR3 sequence (DNA): TGTGCCTGGAGTGAACTGACAGGTTACCCGATAATTTTCGGCTACACCTTC. This sequence encodes CAWSELTGYPIIFGYTF. Complete variable domain (other parts from reference TRBV30 and TRBJ1-2): SQTIHQWPATLVQPVGSPLSLECTVEGTSNPNLYWYRQAAGRGLQLLFYSVGIGQISSEVPQNLSASRPQDRQFILSSKKLLLSDSGFYLCAWSELTGYPIIFGYTFGSGTRLTVV.

The genes are TRBV4-1 and TRBJ2-5; TRBD1 matches 7 bases. CDR3 size: 17 residues. The V gene's germline CDR1 is MGHRA and CDR2 YSYEKL. The junction had 12 bases not matched to a gene; V was cut back by 4 bases and J by 1 base. The CDR3 sequence: CASSPIPGTEIQETQYF. The CDR3 DNA reads TGCGCCAGCAGCCCGATCCCCGGGACAGAAATCCAAGAGACCCAGTACTTC.

This rearrangement joins TRBV19 to TRBJ2-7, with D possibly matching TRBD1 (5 bases). This CDR3 region has 13 residues. Trimming removed 1 base at V and 3 bases at J, with 7 bases between. Germline CDR1 reads LNHDA; CDR2 reads SQIVND (reference sequence). The CDR3 here is CASSIGQLYEQYF. Here the CDR3 DNA reads TGTGCCAGTAGTATAGGACAGCTCTACGAGCAGTACTTC.

The chain employs TRBV20-1 and TRBJ2-2; possibly TRBD1 for D (6 bases). The germline gives CDR1 DFQATT, CDR2 SNEGSKA (reference sequence). There are 16 residues in the CDR3. Deletions cut 5 bases from V and 2 bases from J, with 18 bases between. CDR3 amino acids: CSAAHRARPNTGELFF. The DNA for the CDR3 is TGCAGTGCTGCTCACAGGGCTCGGCCAAACACCGGGGAGCTGTTTTTT.

This rearrangement joins TRBV29-1 to TRBJ2-2, with a possible D match to TRBD1 (6 bases). This CDR3 spans 15 amino acids. Trimming pared 4 bases from V and 0 bases from J, leaving 12 bases between. The V gene's germline CDR1 is SQVTM and CDR2 ANQGSEA. CDR3 in amino acids: CSVASDSPNTGELFF. CDR3 DNA: TGCAGCGTTGCTTCGGACAGCCCGAACACCGGGGAGCTGTTTTTT.

The chain links TRBV28 to TRBJ1-5; D is unresolved. The V gene's germline CDR1 is MDHEN and CDR2 SYDVKM. Trimming removed 6 bases at V and 7 bases at J, with 22 bases between. The CDR3 has 16 residues. CDR3 region: CASSPPTIKLGQPQHF. In nucleotides, the CDR3 is TGTGCCAGCAGCCCTCCGACCATTAAGTTGGGCCAGCCCCAGCATTTT.

This clonotype has a handful of counts. The rearrangement joins TRBV5-4 to TRBJ2-6, with 7 nucleotides matching TRBD2. This CDR3 is 18 amino acids long. Trimming removed 0 bases from V and 0 bases from J; junction bases left unmatched: 6. Germline V gene sequence: CDR1 SGHNT, CDR2 YYREEE (reference sequence). In nucleotides, the CDR3 is TGTGCCAGCAGCTTGGCGGGACTACCGCCCTCTGGGGCCAACGTCCTGACTTTC. Its translation is CASSLAGLPPSGANVLTF.

The rearrangement uses TRBV15 and TRBJ1-4, with 10 nucleotides matching TRBD1. V was clipped by 7 bases and J by 1 base; unmatched bases: 12. The CDR3 is 18 residues long. Germline values: CDR1 LNHNV, CDR2 YYDKDF (reference sequence). The CDR3 spells CATKRGDRGLRTNEKLFF. CDR3 DNA: TGTGCCACCAAAAGGGGGGACAGGGGCCTTCGAACTAATGAAAAACTGTTTTTT.

The chain uses TRBV7-9 and TRBJ2-1, with 9 bases fitting TRBD2. The CDR3 spans 15 residues. V trimming: 5 bases; J trimming: 4 bases; junction bases outside the gene matches: 6. Germline-derived CDR1 and CDR2 are SEHNR and FQNEAQ (reference sequence). The CDR3, as DNA: TGTGCCAGCAGCGTGAGCGGGGGGCGTTACAATGAGCAGTTCTTC. As protein: CASSVSGGRYNEQFF.

This clonotype showed up just a few times. The chain has TRBV7-9 and TRBJ1-6; TRBD1 matches 7 bases. This CDR3 region has 14 residues. V shed 5 bases, J shed 6 bases, and the junction held 4 bases outside the gene matches. The germline V gene has CDR1 SEHNR and CDR2 FQNEAQ (reference sequence). CDR3 nucleotide sequence: TGTGCCAGCAGCCGGACAGGCCTTAATTCACCCCTCCACTTT. Protein: CASSRTGLNSPLHF.

The J gene is TRBJ2-3, the V gene TRBV4-1, with D possibly being TRBD2 (6 bases). Per the germline V gene, CDR1 is MGHRA and CDR2 is YSYEKL. The CDR3 is 14 residues long. Trimming took 5 bases from V and 6 from J, leaving 15 bases between them. The CDR3 DNA follows: TGCGCCAGCAGCACCCGACTAGAACCGGATACGCAGTATTTT. As protein: CASSTRLEPDTQYF.

This clonotype was detected only once. The CDR3 loop is CASSLPSWTSSREVDEQFF. For the CDR3, the DNA is TGTGCCAGCTCCCTACCAAGTTGGACTAGCTCCAGAGAGGTCGATGAGCAGTTCTTC. The gene calls are TRBV18 and TRBJ2-1; the match to TRBD2 covers 8 bases. V was pared by 6 bases and J by 8 bases, with 24 bases of the junction left unmatched. The CDR3 has 19 amino acids. Germline loops: CDR1 KGHSH, CDR2 LQKENI.

This chain uses TRBV13 with TRBJ2-7, with 9 bases that match TRBD1. The CDR3 contains 15 residues. From germline, CDR1 is PRHDT and CDR2 FYEKMQ (reference sequence). The V gene end was trimmed by 4 bases and the J gene end by 2 bases; junction bases not matched to a gene: 6. The CDR3 DNA reads TGTGCCAGCAGCTCCGGGACAGGGAGAACCTACGAGCAGTACTTC. This encodes CASSSGTGRTYEQYF.

Details on this clonotype: Likely a read error: the CDR3 ends without its conserved phenylalanine or tryptophan. V is TRBV20-1 and J is TRBJ2-1; possibly TRBD1 for D (5 bases). This CDR3 comprises 13 residues. The V end lost 7 bases, the J end lost 8 bases, and 18 bases lay between the germline ends. Germline V gene data show CDR1 as DFQATT and CDR2 as SNEGSKA (reference sequence). CDR3 nucleotides: TGCAGTGTGAAGGGGTTGTTCCACGATGAGCAGTTCTCC. Amino acid sequence: CSVKGLFHDEQFS.

The chain combines TRBV4-1 with TRBJ1-1; possible D gene TRBD1, 6 bases. The CDR3 runs to 15 residues. From germline, CDR1 is MGHRA and CDR2 YSYEKL. V dropped 3 bases and J dropped 5 bases, with 16 bases sitting between them. CDR3 bases: TGCGCCAGCAGCCATGGTGGACAGTTAGAGACTGAAGCTTTCTTT. It is translated as CASSHGGQLETEAFF.

V gene TRBV9 combines with J gene TRBJ1-1; TRBD1 matches at 10 bases. J gave up 5 bases and V 4 bases, and 8 bases lay outside the gene matches. The V gene's germline CDR1 is SGDLS and CDR2 YYNGEE. This CDR3 has 15 amino acids. The CDR3, as DNA: TGTGCCAGCAGCACATCGGACAGGGGGGAAACTGAAGCTTTCTTT. It encodes CASSTSDRGETEAFF.

The chain has TRBV4-2 and TRBJ1-4, with a tentative D call TRBD1 (5 bases). Trimming took off 1 base at V and 6 bases at J, with 9 bases between the two ends. Germline lookup yields CDR1 LGHNA and CDR2 YNFKEQ. The CDR3 runs to 14 residues. CDR3 coding DNA: TGTGCCAGCAGCCAAGCAGGGAACGATGAAAAACTGTTTTTT. Protein: CASSQAGNDEKLFF.

This clonotype was seen only once. The rearrangement uses TRBV29-1 and TRBJ2-5; D is possibly TRBD1 (6 bases). From germline, CDR1 is SQVTM and CDR2 ANQGSEA. This CDR3 spans 12 amino acids. Trimming pared 8 bases from V and 0 bases from J, leaving 10 bases between. CDR3 in amino acids: CSIRTDQETQYF. DNA for the CDR3: TGCAGCATCCGGACAGACCAAGAGACCCAGTACTTC. Full variable domain (outside the CDR3, taken from reference TRBV29-1 and TRBJ2-5): SAVISQKPSRDICQRGTSLTIQCQVDSQVTMMFWYRQQPGQSLTLIATANQGSEATYESGFVIDKFPISRPNLTFSTLTVSNMSPEDSSIYLCSIRTDQETQYFGPGTRLLVL.

This rearrangement joins TRBV20-1 to TRBJ1-4, with TRBD1 identical over 7 bases. The CDR3 has 15 amino acids. The V gene end was trimmed by 1 base and the J gene end by 4 bases; junction bases not matched to a gene: 6. CDR1 is DFQATT and CDR2 is SNEGSKA in the germline V gene (reference sequence). CDR3 in amino acids: CSARARDRDNEKLFF. CDR3 coding DNA: TGCAGTGCTAGAGCTAGAGACAGGGATAATGAAAAACTGTTTTTT.

The genes are TRBV6-5 and TRBJ2-7; TRBD2 matches at 8 bases. This CDR3 is 17 amino acids long. The ends lost 4 bases at V and 2 bases at J; junction bases unmatched: 13. The germline V gene encodes CDR1 MNHEY and CDR2 SVGAGI. CDR3 protein: CASSSDHPSGSTYEQYF. CDR3 in DNA: TGTGCCAGCAGTTCCGACCACCCCAGCGGGAGTACCTACGAGCAGTACTTC.

The V call is TRBV29-1, the J call TRBJ1-1; D may be TRBD1 (6 bases). The CDR3 covers 13 residues. Germline CDR1 is SQVTM and CDR2 is ANQGSEA. V lost 3 bases and J 4 bases, leaving 12 bases between the germline ends. The chain's CDR3 is CSVEPGEGTEAFF. CDR3 sequence (DNA): TGCAGCGTTGAGCCAGGGGAGGGCACTGAAGCTTTCTTT.

This clonotype has only one observation. V is TRBV10-3 and J is TRBJ2-1; TRBD2 agrees at 8 bases. The CDR3 is made up of 14 amino acids. The germline gives CDR1 ENHRY, CDR2 SYGVKD. The ends lost 3 bases at V and 7 bases at J; junction bases unmatched: 5. The CDR3 reads CAISDSGNPNEQFF. Here the CDR3 DNA reads TGTGCCATCAGTGATAGCGGGAATCCAAATGAGCAGTTCTTC.

Concerning this clonotype itself: Because the CDR3 is missing its conserved closing phenylalanine or tryptophan, this is likely a read error. The J gene is TRBJ2-7, the V gene TRBV28; 8 bases line up with TRBD2. The germline V gene encodes CDR1 MDHEN and CDR2 SYDVKM. With 5 bases clipped from V and 0 bases from J, the junction kept 12 bases outside the gene matches. The CDR3 is made up of 17 amino acids. DNA of the CDR3: TGTGCCAGCAGTGCCCGGGGGGGTCCCGAACACTCCTACGAGCAGTACTTA. Encoded protein: CASSARGGPEHSYEQYL.

CDR3 sequence (DNA): TGTGCCTGGAGTGTATCCCAGGGAAGGGAAGCTTTCTTT. Protein: CAWSVSQGREAFF. The chain is built from TRBV30 and TRBJ1-1, with D perhaps matching TRBD1 (5 bases). The V and J ends lost 0 bases and 8 bases respectively, with 13 bases between them. The CDR3 totals 13 residues. Germline V gives CDR1 GTSNPN, CDR2 SVGIG (reference sequence).

The rearrangement uses TRBV6-2 or TRBV6-3 and TRBJ2-7; 14 bases fit TRBD2. The ends lost 2 bases at V and 2 bases at J; junction bases unmatched: 2. The germline V gene encodes CDR1 MNHEY and CDR2 SVGEGT. This CDR3 region has 16 residues. The CDR3 DNA reads as TGTGCCAGCAGTTACCCGACTAGCGGGGGGGCCTACGAGCAGTACTTC. This translates into CASSYPTSGGAYEQYF.